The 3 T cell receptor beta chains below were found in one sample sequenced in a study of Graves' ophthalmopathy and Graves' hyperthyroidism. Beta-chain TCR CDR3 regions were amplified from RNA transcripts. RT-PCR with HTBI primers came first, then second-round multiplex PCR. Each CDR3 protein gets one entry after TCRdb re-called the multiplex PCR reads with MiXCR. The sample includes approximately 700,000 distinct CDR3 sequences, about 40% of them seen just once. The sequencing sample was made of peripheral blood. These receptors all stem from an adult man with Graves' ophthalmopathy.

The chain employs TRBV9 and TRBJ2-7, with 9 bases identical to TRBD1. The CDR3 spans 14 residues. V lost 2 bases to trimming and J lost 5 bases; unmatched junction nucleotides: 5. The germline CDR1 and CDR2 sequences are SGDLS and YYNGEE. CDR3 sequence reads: CASSVTGGSNEQYF. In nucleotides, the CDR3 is TGTGCCAGCAGCGTGACAGGGGGTAGCAACGAGCAGTACTTC.

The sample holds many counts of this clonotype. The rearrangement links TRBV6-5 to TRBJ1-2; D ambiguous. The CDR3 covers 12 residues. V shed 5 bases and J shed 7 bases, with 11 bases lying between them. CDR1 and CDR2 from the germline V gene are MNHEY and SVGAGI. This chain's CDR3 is CASSPSSGGYTF. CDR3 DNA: TGTGCCAGCAGTCCGAGCAGCGGTGGCTACACCTTC.

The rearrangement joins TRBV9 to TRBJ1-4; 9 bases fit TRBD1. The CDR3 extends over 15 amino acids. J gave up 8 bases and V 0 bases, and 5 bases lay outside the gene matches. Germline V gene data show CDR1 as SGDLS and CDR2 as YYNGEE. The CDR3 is CASSVGGQGREKLFF. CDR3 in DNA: TGTGCCAGCAGCGTAGGAGGACAGGGGCGAGAAAAACTGTTTTTT.